The subject of this entry is one TCR beta chain. This sample was taken from a study of cytomegalovirus exposure and HLA in healthy donors. Trimming took off 5 bases at V and 5 bases at J, with 16 bases between the two ends. Germline CDR1 is MGHDK and CDR2 is SYGVNS. This CDR3 region has 14 residues. Primers: 60 Vbeta forward and 13 Jbeta reverse. Generated by immunoSEQ multiplex PCR, the TCRdb table keeps only in-frame clones and is missing some. This table holds tens of thousands of clones. The source of this sequence is a woman aged 55-70 years in good health and CMV-seropositive. The chain has TRBV25-1 and TRBJ2-7, with TRBD2 as a possible D gene (6 bases). Specimen: PBMCs. CDR3 sequence: CASSPYSGGNEQYF. CDR3 sequence (DNA): TGTGCCAGCAGTCCTTACAGCGGAGGGAACGAGCAGTACTTC.